A selection of T cell receptor beta chains follows, all from one sample in a study of T cells in Graves' hyperthyroidism and ophthalmopathy. MiXCR was run by TCRdb on the multiplex PCR reads, yielding one entry per CDR3 protein. The table includes a few hundred thousand distinct CDR3 sequences, 18% detected once. The sample consisted of blood. The receptors here all came from a woman in her forties or fifties with Graves' hyperthyroidism. Both conserved end residues are part of each CDR3. A D gene is named only where the DNA matches it firmly. Some rows have no size entry. The others give once, few or many, or a class for an expanded clone.

v_gene	j_gene	abundance	d_gene	CDR3aa	CDR3nt
TRBV4-1	TRBJ1-3	few	NA	CASSQLQGPGNTIYF	TGCGCCAGCAGCCAACTACAGGGTCCTGGAAACACCATATATTTT
TRBV18	TRBJ1-2	many	NA	CASSPRGEAGYTF	TGTGCCAGCTCACCAAGGGGCGAGGCTGGCTACACCTTC
TRBV3-1	TRBJ2-1	many	NA	CASSRAPGGADEQFF	TGTGCCAGCAGCCGGGCTCCTGGGGGGGCGGATGAGCAGTTCTTC
TRBV12-3/TRBV12-4	TRBJ2-5	many	TRBD2	CASSLASGEAETQYF	TGTGCCAGCAGTTTGGCTAGCGGGGAAGCAGAGACCCAGTACTTC
TRBV2	TRBJ2-5	few	TRBD1	CASRGQATWGTQYF	TGTGCCAGCAGGGGACAGGCGACCTGGGGGACCCAGTACTTC
TRBV30	TRBJ1-2	NA	NA	CAWSRTDGYTF	TGTGCCTGGAGTCGCACGGATGGCTACACCTTC
TRBV6-5	TRBJ2-3	many	NA	CASSYSPVQMTTDTQYF	TGTGCCAGCAGTTACTCCCCTGTACAGATGACCACAGATACGCAGTATTTT
TRBV10-3	TRBJ2-7	few	NA	CAISVTGVNEQYF	TGTGCCATCAGTGTGACGGGGGTCAACGAGCAGTACTTC
TRBV10-3	TRBJ1-4	NA	NA	CAIRAREGANEKLFF	TGTGCCATCAGGGCCCGTGAGGGCGCTAATGAAAAACTGTTTTTT
TRBV2	TRBJ1-6	NA	NA	CASSDEAGNSPLHF	TGTGCCAGCAGTGATGAGGCTGGGAATTCACCCCTCCACTTT